These 3 T cell receptor beta chains originate from one sample sequenced in a study of blood T cell repertoires in COVID-19. TCRdb's copy holds only in-frame clones and misses some; the assay was immunoSEQ multiplex PCR. Of fewer than 250,000 clones listed, 82% are singletons. Sequencing input: peripheral blood. Receptors were obtained from a woman aged 70 to 79 with acute or convalescent COVID-19.

The chain combines TRBV4-1 with TRBJ1-6, with 7 bases identical to TRBD1. Trimming cost V 1 base and J 6 bases; bases outside gene matches: 3. The germline V gene encodes CDR1 MGHRA and CDR2 YSYEKL. CDR3 length: 15 amino acids. The CDR3 is CASSQGQGGNSPLHF. CDR3 DNA sequence: TGCGCCAGCAGCCAAGGACAGGGCGGTAATTCACCCCTCCACTTT.

The chain has TRBV12-2 and TRBJ1-5; whether TRBD1, the table's D call, matches the DNA was not checked. TRBV12-2 is marked as a pseudogene. The CDR3 length is 16 residues. The CDR3 here is CASRLAEDREDQPQHF. The DNA of the CDR3 is TGTGCAAGTCGCTTAGCGGAAGACAGGGAGGATCAGCCCCAGCATTTT.

The chain employs TRBV6-1 and TRBJ1-3, with D maybe TRBD1 (5 bases). This CDR3 is 16 amino acids long. V lost 2 bases and J 4 bases, leaving 15 bases between the germline ends. The germline gives CDR1 MNHNS, CDR2 SASEGT. The CDR3 DNA sequence: TGTGCCAGCAGTGAAAGTTGGTCAGGGAACGGAAACACCATATATTTT. The encoded protein is CASSESWSGNGNTIYF.